This paragraph reports one T cell receptor (beta chain). Authors' processing steps: For nucleated cells, counts were estimated from reference gene primer amplification. Assay: immunoSEQ multiplex PCR; the TCRdb copy retains only in-frame clones and omits some. For V, J and clone size, that table is used; D and trimming come from the DNA. The sample records over 35,000 clones, approximately 85% being singletons. The data were taken from a study of blood T cell repertoires in COVID-19. Study as a whole: PBMCs, B-cell-depleted T cells, or T cells provided the cDNA or gDNA that made up the material.

Trimming removed 0 bases at V and 1 base at J, with 9 bases between. The V gene's germline CDR1 is ENHRY and CDR2 SYGVKD. The CDR3 sequence is 15 residues long. The sequence was collected from an elderly woman with COVID-19, enrolled during active disease. Material for sequencing was peripheral blood. The V gene is TRBV10-3, the J gene TRBJ2-5; D possibly corresponds to TRBD2 (7 bases). The CDR3 DNA is TGTGCCATCAGTGAGTCGGGGGGGCCCCAAGAGACCCAGTACTTC. Translated, it gives CAISESGGPQETQYF.